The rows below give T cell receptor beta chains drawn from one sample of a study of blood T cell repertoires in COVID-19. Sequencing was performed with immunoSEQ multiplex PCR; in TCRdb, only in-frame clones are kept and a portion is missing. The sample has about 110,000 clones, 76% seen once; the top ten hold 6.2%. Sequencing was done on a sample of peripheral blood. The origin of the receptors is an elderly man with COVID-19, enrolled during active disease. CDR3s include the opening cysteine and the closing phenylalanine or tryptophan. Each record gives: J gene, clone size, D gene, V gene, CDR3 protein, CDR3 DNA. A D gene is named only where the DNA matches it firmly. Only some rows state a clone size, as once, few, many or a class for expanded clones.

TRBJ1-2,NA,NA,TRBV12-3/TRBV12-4,CASSRESRGYTF,TGTGCCAGCAGCCGCGAGTCTAGGGGCTACACCTTC
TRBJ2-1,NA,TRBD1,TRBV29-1,CSVERGDREVDEQFF,TGCAGCGTTGAGCGTGGGGACAGGGAAGTCGATGAGCAGTTCTTC
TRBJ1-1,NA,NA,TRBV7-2,CASSLVSGALEAFF,TGTGCCAGCAGCTTAGTTTCTGGGGCGCTTGAAGCTTTCTTT
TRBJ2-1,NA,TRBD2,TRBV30,CAWSVAGTSQFF,TGTGCCTGGAGTGTTGCCGGGACTAGTCAGTTCTTC
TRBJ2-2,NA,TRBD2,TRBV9,CASSLHPGGNTGELFF,TGTGCCAGCAGCCTCCATCCGGGGGGGAACACCGGGGAGCTGTTTTTT
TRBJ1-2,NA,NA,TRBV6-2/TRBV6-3,CASSLRDGGVRGTF,TGTGCCAGCAGCCTCCGGGACGGGGGTGTGAGAGGGACCTTC
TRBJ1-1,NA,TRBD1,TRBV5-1,CASSTGQGGTEAFF,TGCGCCAGCAGCACGGGACAGGGAGGCACTGAAGCTTTCTTT
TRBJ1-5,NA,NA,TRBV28,CASRRDPNQPQHF,TGTGCCAGCAGACGCGATCCCAATCAGCCCCAGCATTTT
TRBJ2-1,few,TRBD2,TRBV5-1,CASSAHYSGGVDEQFF,TGCGCCAGCAGCGCGCACTATAGTGGGGGGGTCGATGAGCAGTTCTTC
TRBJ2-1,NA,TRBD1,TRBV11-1,CASTRGQAIPGEQFF,TGTGCCAGCACTCGGGGACAGGCGATACCTGGTGAGCAGTTCTTC
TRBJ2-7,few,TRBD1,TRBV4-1,CASSDVGQGSYEQYF,TGCGCCAGCAGCGACGTGGGACAGGGATCCTACGAGCAGTACTTC
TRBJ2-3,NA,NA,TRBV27,CASSPSTDTQYF,TGTGCCAGCAGCCCTAGCACAGATACGCAGTATTTT
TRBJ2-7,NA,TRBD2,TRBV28,CASRTSGKPYEQYF,TGTGCCAGCAGGACTAGCGGGAAACCCTACGAGCAGTACTTC
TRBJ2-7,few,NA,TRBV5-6,CASSLYGKGGYEQYF,TGTGCCAGCAGCTTGTACGGGAAAGGGGGTTACGAGCAGTACTTC
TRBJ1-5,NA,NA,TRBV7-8,CASSRAQGQPQHF,TGTGCCAGCAGTCGTGCTCAGGGGCAGCCCCAGCATTTT
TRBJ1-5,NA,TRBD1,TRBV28,CASTYRGTGLGMQPQHF,TGTGCCAGCACCTACAGGGGGACAGGCTTGGGGATGCAGCCCCAGCATTTT
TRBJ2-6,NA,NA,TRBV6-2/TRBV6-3,CASSYSGAGANVLTF,TGTGCCAGCAGTTACTCAGGGGCTGGGGCCAACGTCCTGACTTTC
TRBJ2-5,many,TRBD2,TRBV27,CASSFVAGGVETQYF,TGTGCCAGCAGTTTCGTAGCGGGAGGAGTGGAGACCCAGTACTTC
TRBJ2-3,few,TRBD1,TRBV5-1,CASSAPDRGLGDTQYF,TGCGCCAGCAGCGCGCCAGACAGGGGGCTCGGGGATACGCAGTATTTT
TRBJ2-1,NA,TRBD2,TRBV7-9,CASSLDLSGSSYNEQFF,TGTGCCAGCAGCTTAGACCTGAGCGGGAGTTCTTACAATGAGCAGTTCTTC
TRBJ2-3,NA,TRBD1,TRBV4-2,CASSQGTGGSTDTQYF,TGTGCCAGCAGCCAGGGGACAGGGGGGAGCACAGATACGCAGTATTTT
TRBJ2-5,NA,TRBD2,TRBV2,CASRVEASGRSTQYF,TGTGCCAGCAGGGTGGAGGCTAGCGGGAGAAGTACCCAGTACTTC
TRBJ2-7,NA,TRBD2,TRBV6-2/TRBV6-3,CASSQGTSIFEQYF,TGTGCCAGCAGCCAGGGGACTAGCATATTCGAGCAGTACTTC
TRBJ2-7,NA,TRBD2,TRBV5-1,CASSFRGLAEHYEQYF,TGCGCCAGCAGCTTTAGGGGACTAGCGGAACACTACGAGCAGTACTTC
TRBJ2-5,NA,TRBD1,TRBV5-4,CASSRNNRGETQYF,TGTGCCAGCAGCCGAAATAACAGGGGGGAGACCCAGTACTTC
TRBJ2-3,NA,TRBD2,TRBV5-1,CASTLGERERTDTQYF,TGCGCCAGCACCCTAGGGGAGCGGGAGAGAACAGATACGCAGTATTTT
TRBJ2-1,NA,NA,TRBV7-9,CASRDYLNEQFF,TGTGCCAGCAGGGACTACCTGAATGAGCAGTTCTTC
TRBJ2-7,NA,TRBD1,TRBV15,CATSRGGQGYEQYF,TGTGCCACCAGCAGGGGGGGACAGGGTTACGAGCAGTACTTC
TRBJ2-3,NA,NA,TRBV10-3,CAINDRGLAGESTDTQYF,TGTGCCATCAACGACAGGGGGCTAGCGGGAGAAAGCACAGATACGCAGTATTTT
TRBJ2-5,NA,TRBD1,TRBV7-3,CASSFGQGETQYF,TGTGCCAGCAGCTTTGGACAGGGTGAGACCCAGTACTTC
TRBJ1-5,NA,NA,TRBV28,CASTGWGGDQDQPQHF,TGTGCCAGCACCGGATGGGGGGGGGATCAGGATCAGCCCCAGCATTTT
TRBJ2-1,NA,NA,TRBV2,CASRGDSNEQFF,TGTGCCAGCAGGGGGGACTCCAATGAGCAGTTCTTC
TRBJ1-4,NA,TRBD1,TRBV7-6,CASSRPTGARVSEKLFF,TGTGCCAGCAGTCGACCTACAGGGGCCAGGGTTTCTGAAAAACTGTTTTTT
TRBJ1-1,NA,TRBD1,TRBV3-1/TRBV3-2,CASSQGDSQAFF,TGTGCCAGCAGCCAAGGGGACAGCCAAGCTTTCTTT
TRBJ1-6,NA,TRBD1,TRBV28,CATYLRQGGNSPLHF,TGTGCCACGTATTTACGACAGGGGGGTAATTCACCCCTCCACTTT
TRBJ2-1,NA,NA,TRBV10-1,CASSGPPGGDYNEQFF,TGCGCCAGCAGTGGGCCCCCAGGAGGGGACTACAATGAGCAGTTCTTC
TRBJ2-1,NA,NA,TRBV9,CASSVSQGQGEQFF,TGTGCCAGCAGCGTAAGTCAGGGACAAGGTGAGCAGTTCTTC
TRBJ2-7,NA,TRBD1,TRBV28,CASSYRGDEQYF,TGTGCCAGCAGTTACAGGGGTGACGAGCAGTACTTC
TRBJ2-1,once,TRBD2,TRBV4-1,CASSQDRASGRYNEQFF,TGCGCCAGCAGCCAAGATAGGGCTAGCGGACGCTACAATGAGCAGTTCTTC